A single sample is the source of the 25 T cell receptor beta chains below, sequenced in a study of Graves' ophthalmopathy and Graves' hyperthyroidism. The authors amplified TCR beta CDR3 regions, and they did so from RNA transcripts for repertoire sequencing. The first round was an RT-PCR with HTBI primers, and the second round was a multiplex PCR. MiXCR, run by TCRdb on the multiplex PCR reads, gives a single entry per CDR3 protein. The table records more than 300,000 distinct CDR3 sequences, just over 15% of them present only once. Material: peripheral blood. These receptors all stem from a woman between 18 and 30 years old with stable Graves' hyperthyroidism.

The chain combines TRBV11-2 with TRBJ1-5, with D possibly being TRBD1 (6 bases). V was shortened by 5 bases and J by 0 bases, with 20 bases between the two germline ends. The CDR3 length is 18 residues. In germline, CDR1 is SGHAT, CDR2 FQNNGV. CDR3 region: CASSLGAGRLDSNQPQHF. In DNA form, the CDR3 reads TGTGCCAGCAGCCTGGGGGCAGGGAGGTTGGATAGCAATCAGCCCCAGCATTTT.

This clonotype was seen ten or more times. The chain is built from TRBV11-2 and TRBJ2-5; no clear D gene. CDR1 SGHAT and CDR2 FQNNGV come from the germline V gene. V lost 4 bases, J lost 2 bases, and 11 bases lay in between. The CDR3 covers 14 residues. This CDR3 reads CASSSFLGQETQYF. Written as DNA, the CDR3 is TGTGCCAGCAGCTCCTTTCTTGGACAAGAGACCCAGTACTTC. Combining the CDR3 with reference TRBV11-2 and TRBJ2-5 gives the whole variable domain EAGVAQSPRYKIIEKRQSVAFWCNPISGHATLYWYQQILGQGPKLLIQFQNNGVVDDSQLPKDRFSAERLKGVDSTLKIQPAKLEDSAVYLCASSSFLGQETQYFGPGTRLLVL.

This clonotype came up many times. The chain joins TRBV7-2 to TRBJ2-5, with 9 bases lining up with TRBD1. Per germline, CDR1 SGHTA and CDR2 FQGNSA. The CDR3 loop spans 15 amino acids. The V and J ends lost 5 bases and 3 bases, in that order; junction bases with no gene match: 7. CDR3 in amino acids: CASSPSGDREETQYF. The CDR3 coding sequence is TGTGCCAGCAGCCCGAGCGGGGACAGGGAAGAGACCCAGTACTTC.

The genes are TRBV10-1 and TRBJ2-2; D is ambiguous. This CDR3 has 14 residues. CDR1 is WNHNN and CDR2 is SYGVQD in the germline V gene (reference sequence). V was trimmed by 0 bases and J by 2 bases, leaving 4 bases between them. CDR3 coding DNA: TGCGCCAGCAGTGAGTCTATTAACACCGGGGAGCTGTTTTTT. It codes for CASSESINTGELFF.

This clonotype was observed many times. V usage is TRBV9 and J usage is TRBJ1-2, with 7 positions matching TRBD1. The CDR3 is 15 amino acids. Germline CDR1 reads SGDLS; CDR2 reads YYNGEE. Trimming at V came to 0 bases and at J to 4 bases, leaving 6 bases not matched to a gene. CDR3 sequence reads: CASSVGGQLVYGYTF. For the CDR3, the DNA is TGTGCCAGCAGCGTAGGGGGACAGTTAGTCTATGGCTACACCTTC.

This clonotype was recorded at least ten times. CDR3 in DNA: TGTGCCATCAGTGTGGGGGGCGGCCAAGAGACCCAGTACTTC. Amino acids: CAISVGGGQETQYF. The V and J genes are TRBV10-3 and TRBJ2-5; D may be TRBD1 or TRBD2 (6 bases each). CDR3 length equals 14 residues. Germline V gene sequence: CDR1 ENHRY, CDR2 SYGVKD. Trimming removed 4 bases at V and 1 base at J, with 10 bases between.

This clonotype has a handful of counts. The chain uses TRBV6-1 and TRBJ1-2; 8 nucleotides agree with TRBD1. This CDR3 region has 15 residues. The V and J ends lost 0 bases and 4 bases, in that order; junction bases with no gene match: 4. CDR1 is MNHNS and CDR2 is SASEGT in the germline V gene. The CDR3 region is CASSEADRAIYGYTF. CDR3 sequence (DNA): TGTGCCAGCAGTGAAGCGGACAGGGCGATCTATGGCTACACCTTC.

This clonotype has ten or more counts. The chain combines TRBV12-3 or TRBV12-4 with TRBJ1-1, with a tentative D call TRBD1 (5 bases). CDR3 length: 13 residues. V was shortened by 3 bases and J by 11 bases, with 16 bases between the two germline ends. In DNA, the CDR3 is TGTGCCAGCAGTTTCAAGGCCGGAAGACAGGCTTTCTTT. This gives the protein CASSFKAGRQAFF.

This chain joins TRBV7-2 and TRBJ2-7, with 8 bases fitting TRBD2. The length of the CDR3 is 15 residues. CDR1 SGHTA and CDR2 FQGNSA come from the germline V gene. V lost 0 bases and J lost 0; bases outside the gene matches: 1. The CDR3 loop is CASSLASGTSYEQYF. CDR3 sequence (DNA): TGTGCCAGCAGCTTAGCTAGCGGGACCTCCTACGAGCAGTACTTC. The full variable domain, with the rest looked up from reference TRBV7-2 and TRBJ2-7, is GAGVSQSPSNKVTEKGKDVELRCDPISGHTALYWYRQSLGQGLEFLIYFQGNSAPDKSGLPSDRFSAERTGGSVSTLTIQRTQQEDSAVYLCASSLASGTSYEQYFGPGTRLTVT.

This clonotype was seen once. The chain carries TRBV27 and TRBJ1-5, with TRBD1 matching over 9 bases. This CDR3 comprises 16 residues. Losses at the gene ends were 5 bases for V and 4 bases for J; bases not matched to a gene: 9. The germline gives CDR1 MNHEY, CDR2 SMNVEV (reference sequence). The CDR3 reads CASSPLGQGGNQPQHF. The CDR3 DNA reads TGTGCCAGCAGTCCCCTGGGACAGGGCGGGAATCAGCCCCAGCATTTT.

This clonotype has only a few counts. V and J are TRBV4-1 and TRBJ1-1, with D perhaps TRBD1 (5 bases). The CDR3 contains 15 residues. Germline CDR1 and CDR2: MGHRA and YSYEKL. The V end was cut by 2 bases, the J end by 0 bases, with 10 bases between. The CDR3 here is CASSQRGVMNTEAFF. The CDR3 nucleotides are TGCGCCAGCAGCCAAAGGGGAGTAATGAACACTGAAGCTTTCTTT.

This clonotype came up many times. The rearrangement joins TRBV5-1 to TRBJ2-4, with TRBD1 matching over 10 bases. The J segment lost 1 base and the V segment lost 4 bases, leaving 8 bases of the junction unmatched. This CDR3 region has 17 residues. The V gene's germline CDR1 is SGHRS and CDR2 YFSETQ. CDR3 DNA: TGCGCCAGCAGCGTCTCCGACAGGGGGCAGGCCAAAAACATTCAGTACTTC. Protein: CASSVSDRGQAKNIQYF.

This clonotype was seen at least ten times. The V gene is TRBV11-2, the J gene TRBJ1-2; D remains ambiguous. V gave up 6 bases and J gave up 4 bases, with 24 bases separating them. CDR3 length: 17 residues. CDR1 and CDR2 (germline): SGHAT, FQNNGV. The CDR3 loop reads CASSLGRPRASFYGYTF. The CDR3 DNA sequence: TGTGCCAGCAGTCTAGGGAGGCCAAGGGCTTCCTTCTATGGCTACACCTTC.

CDR3 bases: TGCGCCAGCAGCTTGGCCGGTGGCAGACTAGGGGAGCTGTTTTTT. Translated: CASSLAGGRLGELFF. This sequence joins TRBV5-1 and TRBJ2-2; TRBD2 might be the D (5 bases). This CDR3 has 15 amino acids. V was shortened by 0 bases and J by 8 bases, with 14 bases between the two germline ends. CDR1 SGHRS and CDR2 YFSETQ come from the germline V gene.

This clonotype was counted at least ten times. This may be a read error, as it is one base from a much larger clone. The V and J genes are TRBV7-9 and TRBJ2-7, with D uncertain. The CDR3 sequence is 11 residues long. Trimming took 1 base from V and 6 from J, leaving 4 bases between them. The germline gives CDR1 SEHNR, CDR2 FQNEAQ (reference sequence). Written as DNA, the CDR3 is TGTGCCAGCAGCTTAGAGGCCGAGCAGTACTTC. It encodes CASSLEAEQYF. Together with reference TRBV7-9 and TRBJ2-7, the CDR3 gives the full variable domain: DTGVSQNPRHKITKRGQNVTFRCDPISEHNRLYWYRQTLGQGPEFLTYFQNEAQLEKSRLLSDRFSAERPKGSFSTLEIQRTEQGDSAMYLCASSLEAEQYFGPGTRLTVT.

This clonotype has ten or more counts. The rearrangement uses TRBV12-3 or TRBV12-4 and TRBJ1-2, with 7 nucleotides matching TRBD1. With V trimmed by 8 bases and J by 3 bases, 6 bases remained unmatched. CDR3 length: 13 residues. In DNA, the CDR3 is TGTGCCAGCCGCATAACAGGGGACTATGGCTACACCTTC. Residues: CASRITGDYGYTF.

This clonotype was detected ten times or more. This chain uses TRBV12-3 or TRBV12-4 with TRBJ2-2; the match to TRBD1 covers 10 bases. The junction had 4 bases not matched to a gene; V was cut back by 6 bases and J by 0 bases. This CDR3 spans 16 amino acids. This CDR3 is CASSLTGGANTGELFF. In nucleotides, the CDR3 is TGTGCCAGCAGCCTGACAGGGGGCGCGAACACCGGGGAGCTGTTTTTT.

There are many counts of this clonotype. The CDR3: CSAREGGVPREQYF. The CDR3 nucleotides read TGCAGTGCTAGAGAGGGTGGGGTCCCTCGCGAGCAGTACTTC. The chain combines TRBV20-1 with TRBJ2-7; no clear D. The CDR3 covers 14 residues. CDR1 is DFQATT, CDR2 SNEGSKA, per germline (reference sequence). Trimming took off 0 bases at V and 6 bases at J, with 15 bases between the two ends.

This clonotype was counted between two and nine times. The chain employs TRBV7-3 and TRBJ1-3; weak D call: TRBD1 (5 bases). The ends were cut back, 2 bases at V and 0 bases at J, with 8 bases in the middle. Per the germline V gene, CDR1 is SGHTA and CDR2 is FQGTGA. The CDR3 consists of 15 residues. CDR3: CASSLAGLSGNTIYF. In nucleotides, the CDR3 is TGTGCCAGCAGCTTAGCGGGGCTCTCTGGAAACACCATATATTTT.

Many counts were recorded for this clonotype. This chain joins TRBV29-1 and TRBJ2-7, with D tentatively TRBD1 or TRBD2 (5 bases each). V was cut by 7 bases and J by 5 bases, with 21 bases left in between. The CDR3 covers 14 residues. CDR1 SQVTM and CDR2 ANQGSEA come from the germline V gene. DNA for the CDR3: TGCAGCGCAGTACGACGGGACCGATTCGACGAGCAGTACTTC. It translates to CSAVRRDRFDEQYF.

This clonotype was detected many times. V gene TRBV20-1 combines with J gene TRBJ2-7; no clear D. Deletions cut 2 bases from V and 0 bases from J, with 8 bases between. The germline gives CDR1 DFQATT, CDR2 SNEGSKA (reference sequence). This CDR3 has 13 residues. The CDR3 protein is CSARQRSSYEQYF. The CDR3 DNA is TGCAGTGCTAGACAGAGAAGCTCCTACGAGCAGTACTTC.

Ten or more counts support this clonotype. The V and J genes are TRBV10-3 and TRBJ1-1; 7 nucleotides agree with TRBD1. Germline-derived CDR1 and CDR2 are ENHRY and SYGVKD. The length of the CDR3 is 13 residues. Trimming at V came to 5 bases and at J to 5 bases, leaving 5 bases not matched to a gene. The CDR3 bases are TGTGCCATCAGTAGACAGGGTAGGACTGAAGCTTTCTTT. Encoded protein: CAISRQGRTEAFF.

This clonotype was counted at least ten times. V usage is TRBV4-2 and J usage is TRBJ2-7, with TRBD1 as a possible D gene (5 bases). Trimming took off 0 bases at V and 4 bases at J, with 13 bases between the two ends. This CDR3 spans 15 amino acids. The germline gives CDR1 LGHNA, CDR2 YNFKEQ. The CDR3 here is CASSQDGAVKYEQYF. The CDR3 bases are TGTGCCAGCAGCCAAGATGGGGCGGTCAAGTACGAGCAGTACTTC.

The table lists this clonotype with many counts. The chain carries TRBV4-1 and TRBJ1-2; weak D call: TRBD1 (5 bases). This CDR3 is 17 amino acids long. The germline CDR1 and CDR2 sequences are MGHRA and YSYEKL. Trimming stripped 2 bases from V and 5 bases from J, with 21 bases between. This chain's CDR3 is CASSQFTGRKKEYGYTF. The CDR3, as DNA: TGCGCCAGCAGCCAATTTACGGGACGGAAGAAAGAGTATGGCTACACCTTC.

This clonotype was seen many times. This sequence joins TRBV6-1 and TRBJ1-1, with TRBD1 identical over 7 bases. Per the germline V gene, CDR1 is MNHNS and CDR2 is SASEGT. CDR3 length: 14 amino acids. The trim removed 4 bases at V and 3 bases at J, leaving 5 bases unmatched. Written as DNA, the CDR3 is TGTGCCAGCAGTGGCGGGACAGCCCACACTGAAGCTTTCTTT. Translated: CASSGGTAHTEAFF.